The next 8 T cell receptor beta chains were all read from a single sample in a study of metastatic and nonmetastatic thyroid tumors. MiXCR was used by TCRdb to re-call the PCR reads. The sample has about 92,000 clones; more than 13% are singletons. No patient had received any treatment before thyroid surgery. The source material was blood. The origin of the receptors is a female donor with papillary thyroid cancer or a benign thyroid nodule (not recorded which). Some clones in this sample may be carry-over from other donors' samples.

Regarding this clone: This may come from a read error, since a much larger clone is one base off. The chain has TRBV5-6 and TRBJ1-1; D is possibly TRBD1 (6 bases). The CDR3 sequence is 12 residues long. The germline V gene encodes CDR1 SGHDT and CDR2 YYEEEE. Trimming stripped 6 bases from V and 3 bases from J, with 9 bases between. The CDR3 sequence is CASTPGDTEAFF. CDR3 DNA: TGTGCCAGCACTCCAGGGGACACTGAAGCTTTCTTT.

This clone was seen many times. This CDR3 is CAWSWGSPGPKLNTEAFF. Written as DNA, the CDR3 is TGTGCCTGGAGTTGGGGATCTCCGGGCCCCAAGTTGAACACTGAAGCTTTCTTT. J is TRBJ1-1 and V is TRBV30; no firm D call. CDR3 size: 18 residues. The germline V gene encodes CDR1 GTSNPN and CDR2 SVGIG (reference sequence). With 2 bases removed from V and 0 bases from J, the gap between germline ends came to 22 bases.

In its sample, this clone was seen many times. V gene TRBV11-1 combines with J gene TRBJ1-6; the match to TRBD1 covers 9 bases. CDR3 length: 17 residues. CDR1 and CDR2 (germline): SGHAT, FQDESV (reference sequence). V gave up 1 base and J gave up 5 bases; unmatched junction bases: 6. The CDR3 sequence: CASSLGDRVQNNSPLHF. The DNA for the CDR3 is TGTGCCAGCAGCTTAGGGGACAGGGTTCAAAATAATTCACCCCTCCACTTT.

This clone was seen at least ten times. The rearrangement uses TRBV28 and TRBJ2-1, with 11 nucleotides matching TRBD2. The ends lost 7 bases at V and 6 bases at J; junction bases unmatched: 5. The CDR3 totals 14 residues. CDR1 is MDHEN and CDR2 is SYDVKM in the germline V gene. The CDR3 DNA is TGTGCCAGCAACCTAGCGGGGGGAAGCAATGAGCAGTTCTTC. Translation: CASNLAGGSNEQFF.

This clone was recorded at least ten times. This sequence joins TRBV5-1 and TRBJ2-5; tentative D call: TRBD1 (7 bases). V was pared by 0 bases and J by 4 bases, with 10 bases between. The germline V gene encodes CDR1 SGHRS and CDR2 YFSETQ. CDR3 length: 14 amino acids. CDR3 bases: TGCGCCAGCAGCTTGGGGAGGGGGCGAGAGACCCAGTACTTC. Translated, it gives CASSLGRGRETQYF. Filled out from reference TRBV5-1 and TRBJ2-5, the complete variable domain reads KAGVTQTPRYLIKTRGQQVTLSCSPISGHRSVSWYQQTPGQGLQFLFEYFSETQRNKGNFPGRFSGRQFSNSRSEMNVSTLELGDSALYLCASSLGRGRETQYFGPGTRLLVL.

Worth noting for this clone: This may stem from a read error, because a much larger clone lies one nucleotide away. The chain uses TRBV20-1 and TRBJ1-6; D possibly corresponds to TRBD1 (6 bases). This CDR3 has 10 amino acids. Germline V gene sequence: CDR1 DFQATT, CDR2 SNEGSKA (reference sequence). The CDR3 DNA reads as TGCAGGACTGGACAGTACCGACTCCACTTT. Amino acids: CRTGQYRLHF.

This clone was counted ten times or more. V usage is TRBV19 and J usage is TRBJ2-2; 7 bases are a match to TRBD1. The CDR3 sequence is 17 residues long. Per germline, CDR1 LNHDA and CDR2 SQIVND (reference sequence). V lost 6 bases and J lost 7; bases outside the gene matches: 17. CDR3 sequence (DNA): TGTGCCAGTAGGATTGCCCGGGACAGCCGGGGCGACGGGGAGCTGTTTTTT. It yields the protein CASRIARDSRGDGELFF.

This clone was recorded many times. The chain uses TRBV3-1 and TRBJ2-7; 7 bases match TRBD2. Germline CDR1 reads LGHDT; CDR2 reads YNNKEL (reference sequence). The trim removed 3 bases at V and 4 bases at J, leaving 6 bases unmatched. This CDR3 region has 14 residues. As DNA, the CDR3 is TGTGCCAGCAGCCACGTCGGGGGGACTTACGAGCAGTACTTC. Encoded protein: CASSHVGGTYEQYF.